The 30 T cell receptor beta chains listed next were all sequenced from one sample in a study of blood T cell repertoires in COVID-19. Using immunoSEQ multiplex PCR, the repertoire was profiled, and TCRdb retains in-frame clones only, with some absent. The sample shows some 300,000 clones, around 89% of them seen only once. What was sequenced was peripheral blood. The source is a woman in her twenties or thirties who had recovered from COVID-19.

This chain links TRBV19 with TRBJ2-6; perhaps TRBD1 as D (6 bases). V lost 3 bases, J lost 0 bases, and 9 bases lay in between. The germline V gene has CDR1 LNHDA and CDR2 SQIVND (reference sequence). The CDR3 is 16 residues long. This chain's CDR3 is CASSMGTLSGANVLTF. The CDR3 nucleotides read TGTGCCAGTAGTATGGGGACACTCTCTGGGGCCAACGTCCTGACTTTC.

V gene TRBV24-1 combines with J gene TRBJ2-7, with 10 bases identical to TRBD1. V lost 3 bases and J lost 6; bases outside the gene matches: 7. The CDR3 has 15 residues. The germline CDR1 and CDR2 sequences are KGHDR and SFDVKD. CDR3 nucleotide sequence: TGTGCCACCAGTGATAACCTCCGGACAGGGGGCGAGCAGTACTTC. It yields the protein CATSDNLRTGGEQYF.

The chain's CDR3 is CASTPRGAGSQETQYF. In nucleotides, the CDR3 is TGTGCCAGTACCCCCAGAGGTGCAGGGTCCCAAGAGACCCAGTACTTC. V usage is TRBV19 and J usage is TRBJ2-5; D may be TRBD1 (5 bases). The CDR3 contains 16 residues. The V and J ends lost 7 bases and 1 base respectively, with 19 bases between them. Germline loops: CDR1 LNHDA, CDR2 SQIVND (reference sequence).

This clone was observed a handful of times. The J gene is TRBJ2-7, the V gene TRBV27; TRBD1 matches at 9 bases. V lost 3 bases, J lost 4 bases, and 7 bases stayed unmatched. CDR1 MNHEY and CDR2 SMNVEV come from the germline V gene (reference sequence). There are 15 residues in the CDR3. The CDR3 protein is CASSFSGTGRYEQYF. CDR3 in DNA: TGTGCCAGCAGTTTCTCCGGGACAGGGCGGTACGAGCAGTACTTC.

This clone is a singleton in its sample. The chain combines TRBV28 with TRBJ2-1, with 10 bases identical to TRBD2. Germline-derived CDR1 and CDR2 are MDHEN and SYDVKM. This CDR3 is built from 15 residues. The V and J ends lost 6 bases and 8 bases, in that order; junction bases with no gene match: 10. In DNA form, the CDR3 reads TGTGCCAGCAGCCTAGCGGGGGTCAAGGCCCATGAGCAGTTCTTC. The encoded protein is CASSLAGVKAHEQFF.

This clone has just a few counts. This chain connects TRBV6-1 to TRBJ2-2; no reliable D call. Germline CDR1 is MNHNS and CDR2 is SASEGT. This CDR3 has 15 residues. Between the trimmed V and J ends, which lost 2 bases and 0 bases, there was a span of 7 bases. This CDR3 reads CASSESTPNTGELFF. The CDR3 region has the DNA TGTGCCAGCAGTGAATCGACTCCGAACACCGGGGAGCTGTTTTTT.

The genes are TRBV13 and TRBJ2-1, with TRBD1 as a possible D gene (6 bases). Germline CDR1 reads PRHDT; CDR2 reads FYEKMQ (reference sequence). V was clipped by 4 bases and J by 1 base, with 17 bases between them. The CDR3 covers 17 residues. The CDR3 DNA reads TGTGCCAGCAGCTCTCGCAGGGGAAGTGGGTCCTACAATGAGCAGTTCTTC. This sequence encodes CASSSRRGSGSYNEQFF.

The rearrangement uses TRBV3-1 (or the pseudogene TRBV3-2) and TRBJ1-2, with TRBD1 matching over 7 bases. The germline gives CDR1 LGHDT, CDR2 YNNKEL (reference sequence). CDR3 length equals 15 residues. The V gene end was trimmed by 1 base and the J gene end by 4 bases; junction bases not matched to a gene: 6. The CDR3 is CASSQGGGRGYGYTF. In DNA, the CDR3 is TGTGCCAGCAGCCAAGGAGGGGGCAGGGGCTATGGCTACACCTTC.

The rearrangement links TRBV4-1 to TRBJ2-1; no clear D. The CDR3 is 16 amino acids. Looked up from germline, CDR1 is MGHRA and CDR2 is YSYEKL. The germline V and J ends were trimmed by 1 base and 0 bases, with 10 bases remaining between them. The CDR3 DNA reads as TGCGCCAGCAGCCAAGGGCTGGAGAGCTCCTACAATGAGCAGTTCTTC. Translation gives CASSQGLESSYNEQFF.

The genes are TRBV9 and TRBJ2-1; possibly TRBD2 for D (6 bases). The CDR3 is 14 residues long. Germline V gene sequence: CDR1 SGDLS, CDR2 YYNGEE. V was clipped by 0 bases and J by 2 bases, with 6 bases between them. The CDR3 sequence: CASSVGGTYNEQFF. CDR3 coding DNA: TGTGCCAGCAGCGTAGGCGGGACCTACAATGAGCAGTTCTTC.

V and J are TRBV3-1 (or the pseudogene TRBV3-2) and TRBJ2-7; D remains ambiguous. Trimming took 1 base from V and 4 from J, leaving 8 bases between them. Per the germline V gene, CDR1 is LGHDT and CDR2 is YNNKEL (reference sequence). CDR3 length equals 13 residues. CDR3: CASSQGPSYEQYF. DNA of the CDR3: TGTGCCAGCAGCCAAGGGCCGTCGTACGAGCAGTACTTC.

The rearrangement joins TRBV15 to TRBJ1-3; possibly TRBD1 for D (6 bases). CDR1 and CDR2 (germline): LNHNV, YYDKDF (reference sequence). Trimming took off 4 bases at V and 0 bases at J, with 10 bases between the two ends. The CDR3 runs to 15 residues. The DNA for the CDR3 is TGTGCCACCAGCATCTCGACAGGCTCTGGAAACACCATATATTTT. Amino acids: CATSISTGSGNTIYF.

The chain is built from TRBV6-5 and TRBJ1-2, with unresolved D. The germline V gene has CDR1 MNHEY and CDR2 SVGAGI. The CDR3 is 13 residues long. Trimming cost V 2 bases and J 8 bases, with 12 bases left between them. The CDR3 DNA is TGTGCCAGCAGTTACACCTCTGAGTCCGGCTACACCTTC. This translates into CASSYTSESGYTF.

The chain links TRBV12-3 or TRBV12-4 to TRBJ1-2; D is perhaps TRBD1 (6 bases). V lost 5 bases and J lost 9, with 13 bases in between. This CDR3 has 12 amino acids. The CDR3 DNA is TGTGCCAGCAGTACAGGGCCCTTTAGCTACACCTTC. Amino acids: CASSTGPFSYTF.

The V call is TRBV5-5, the J call TRBJ2-2; D ambiguous. CDR3 length equals 17 residues. The germline CDR1 and CDR2 sequences are SGHKS and YYEKEE (reference sequence). Trimming took 2 bases from V and 6 from J, leaving 20 bases between them. CDR3 DNA sequence: TGTGCCAGCAGCTTCTTCCCCCGCGGCCGAACTGCCGGGGAGCTGTTTTTT. Translated, it gives CASSFFPRGRTAGELFF.

There are a few counts of this clone. This sequence joins TRBV5-4 and TRBJ2-1, with 8 bases matching TRBD1. The junction had 9 bases not matched to a gene; V was cut back by 4 bases and J by 3 bases. The germline V gene has CDR1 SGHNT and CDR2 YYREEE (reference sequence). This CDR3 is built from 16 residues. DNA of the CDR3: TGTGCCAGCAGCGCGTCAGGGGGCGGATTCTACAATGAGCAGTTCTTC. Translation: CASSASGGGFYNEQFF. Supplemented by reference TRBV5-4 and TRBJ2-1, the full variable domain reads ETGVTQSPTHLIKTRGQQVTLRCSSQSGHNTVSWYQQALGQGPQFIFQYYREEENGRGNFPPRFSGLQFPNYSSELNVNALELDDSALYLCASSASGGGFYNEQFFGPGTRLTVL.

V usage is TRBV29-1 and J usage is TRBJ1-1; D gene uncertain. This CDR3 has 13 residues. V was pared by 6 bases and J by 0 bases, with 11 bases between. Germline V CDR1 and CDR2: SQVTM, ANQGSEA. Written as DNA, the CDR3 is TGCAGCGTGGACCGGGATCTGAACACTGAAGCTTTCTTT. Amino acids: CSVDRDLNTEAFF.

The V gene is TRBV5-1, the J gene TRBJ1-1; no clear D gene. Trimming left V 6 bases short and J 8 bases short, with 20 bases between. The CDR3 has 14 residues. Germline V gene data show CDR1 as SGHRS and CDR2 as YFSETQ. The CDR3 loop is CASTPEALSPEAFF. CDR3 nucleotides: TGCGCCAGCACCCCCGAGGCTTTGAGTCCGGAAGCTTTCTTT.

The rearrangement links TRBV20-1 to TRBJ1-2; D unclear. Germline CDR1 is DFQATT and CDR2 is SNEGSKA (reference sequence). The V end lost 3 bases, the J end lost 8 bases, and 10 bases lay between the germline ends. This CDR3 comprises 11 residues. The CDR3 DNA reads as TGCAGTGCTAGTCCGGGTTCGGGCTACACCTTC. Its translation is CSASPGSGYTF.

The gene calls are TRBV13 and TRBJ2-7, with D perhaps TRBD1 (6 bases). The CDR3 contains 14 residues. The germline V and J ends were trimmed by 5 bases and 7 bases, with 18 bases remaining between them. Germline V gene data show CDR1 as PRHDT and CDR2 as FYEKMQ (reference sequence). The CDR3 region has the DNA TGTGCCAGCAGCCAGGACAGTGGCCGAGGGGAGCAGTACTTC. This codes for CASSQDSGRGEQYF.

This CDR3 is CSASSRLAQGQNSPLHF. CDR3 nucleotides: TGCAGTGCTAGTTCCCGCCTGGCCCAGGGCCAAAATTCACCCCTCCACTTT. J is TRBJ1-6 and V is TRBV20-1, with D possibly being TRBD1 (5 bases). V lost 3 bases and J 7 bases, leaving 22 bases between the germline ends. CDR3 length: 17 residues. CDR1 and CDR2 from the germline V gene are DFQATT and SNEGSKA (reference sequence).

Written as DNA, the CDR3 is TGTGCCAGCAGGCCCGACAGGGGGAGTGTCTATGGCTACACCTTC. Translating gives CASRPDRGSVYGYTF. V and J are TRBV2 and TRBJ1-2; 9 bases are a match to TRBD1. This CDR3 spans 15 amino acids. V trimming: 6 bases; J trimming: 4 bases; junction bases outside the gene matches: 9. Germline V lookup: CDR1 SNHLY, CDR2 FYNNEI.

Points on this clone: Other DNA sequences in the same sample also yield this CDR3. This sequence joins TRBV7-3 and TRBJ2-2; 7 nucleotides match TRBD2. This CDR3 is 14 amino acids long. The J segment lost 3 bases and the V segment lost 5 bases, leaving 3 bases of the junction unmatched. Germline CDR1 and CDR2: SGHTA and FQGTGA. The CDR3 region has the DNA TGTGCCAGCAGCCGGGGAGGGGACACCGGGGAGCTGTTTTTT. This sequence encodes CASSRGGDTGELFF. Full variable domain (rest looked up from reference TRBV7-3 and TRBJ2-2): GAGVSQTPSNKVTEKGKYVELRCDPISGHTALYWYRQSLGQGPEFLIYFQGTGAADDSGLPNDRFFAVRPEGSVSTLKIQRTERGDSAVYLCASSRGGDTGELFFGEGSRLTVL.

The CDR3: CASSFPGESSPLHF. CDR3 DNA sequence: TGTGCCAGCAGCTTTCCAGGGGAGAGTTCACCCCTCCACTTT. The gene calls are TRBV5-4 and TRBJ1-6; a possible D gene is TRBD1 (6 bases). Germline V gene sequence: CDR1 SGHNT, CDR2 YYREEE (reference sequence). Trimming removed 2 bases from V and 9 bases from J, with 12 bases in between. The CDR3 runs 14 residues.

This chain's CDR3 is CASRTSRTGGAYNSPLHF. CDR3 in DNA: TGTGCCAGTAGGACCTCAAGGACAGGGGGCGCCTATAATTCACCCCTCCACTTT. The chain combines TRBV19 with TRBJ1-6; 11 nucleotides agree with TRBD1. The CDR3 consists of 18 residues. Germline loops: CDR1 LNHDA, CDR2 SQIVND (reference sequence). V shed 6 bases, J shed 2 bases, and the junction held 9 bases outside the gene matches.

This chain connects TRBV7-9 to TRBJ1-4; D not resolved. V lost 0 bases, J lost 0 bases, and 2 bases lay in between. Germline V gene sequence: CDR1 SEHNR, CDR2 FQNEAQ (reference sequence). This CDR3 comprises 14 residues. This chain's CDR3 is CASSLAATNEKLFF. In DNA form, the CDR3 reads TGTGCCAGCAGCTTAGCCGCAACTAATGAAAAACTGTTTTTT.

The rearrangement uses TRBV5-6 and TRBJ1-2; possibly TRBD1 for D (5 bases). The CDR3 consists of 17 residues. The V and J ends lost 3 bases and 5 bases respectively, with 23 bases between them. Germline assignment: CDR1 SGHDT and CDR2 YYEEEE. The chain's CDR3 is CASSSNHQGTRSYGYTF. The CDR3 nucleotides read TGTGCCAGCAGCTCAAATCATCAGGGTACAAGGAGTTATGGCTACACCTTC.

The chain is built from TRBV2 and TRBJ2-1; the match to TRBD2 covers 8 bases. Losses at the gene ends were 2 bases for V and 5 bases for J; bases not matched to a gene: 2. In germline, CDR1 is SNHLY, CDR2 FYNNEI. The CDR3 runs to 14 residues. This CDR3 reads CASSETSGNNEQFF. The CDR3 bases are TGTGCCAGCAGTGAAACTAGCGGAAACAATGAGCAGTTCTTC.

The chain couples TRBV27 to TRBJ2-7; D is possibly TRBD2 (5 bases). V was clipped by 6 bases and J by 3 bases, with 12 bases between them. The CDR3 is 13 amino acids. CDR1 and CDR2 from the germline V gene are MNHEY and SMNVEV (reference sequence). CDR3 nucleotide sequence: TGTGCCAGCAGATCTCTCGGGGACTACGAGCAGTACTTC. Amino acid sequence: CASRSLGDYEQYF.

The chain carries TRBV5-1 and TRBJ2-4; weak D call: TRBD2 (6 bases). V was clipped by 7 bases and J by 0 bases, with 17 bases between them. Germline-derived CDR1 and CDR2 are SGHRS and YFSETQ. The CDR3 runs to 16 residues. CDR3 coding DNA: TGCGCCAGCTCCATAGGCGGGGCTGAAGCCAAAAACATTCAGTACTTC. Its translation: CASSIGGAEAKNIQYF.